This TCR beta chain emerged from a study of cytomegalovirus exposure and HLA in healthy donors. Study-wide results and caveats: What a later analysis reportedly showed was that an Asian-associated ancestry cluster had fewer N-insertions than the roughly 700-donor mean. Presence/absence analyses took donor sequencing depth as roughly uniform. Common viral pathogens seemed, in a later analysis, to connect with several of the most significant clusters. The authors excluded some V segments, including TRBV6-2 and TRBV6-3, as indistinguishable.

A remark on this clone: Antigen: not known.

PCR primers comprised 60 Vbeta and 13 Jbeta primers. Sequencing used immunoSEQ multiplex PCR; TCRdb keeps in-frame clones, though not all of them. Its clone listing holds roughly 78,000 clones. The V and J ends lost 4 bases and 0 bases, in that order; junction bases with no gene match: 9. The CDR3 length is 17 residues. From germline, CDR1 is MGHRA and CDR2 YSYEKL. Sequencing was carried out using PBMCs. The source of this sequence is a man aged 35-49 years in good health and CMV-seronegative. The chain combines TRBV4-1 with TRBJ2-4; TRBD1 matches 7 bases. The CDR3 loop reads CASSPRDSQTAKNIQYF. CDR3 DNA sequence: TGCGCCAGCAGCCCCCGGGACAGTCAAACAGCCAAAAACATTCAGTACTTC.